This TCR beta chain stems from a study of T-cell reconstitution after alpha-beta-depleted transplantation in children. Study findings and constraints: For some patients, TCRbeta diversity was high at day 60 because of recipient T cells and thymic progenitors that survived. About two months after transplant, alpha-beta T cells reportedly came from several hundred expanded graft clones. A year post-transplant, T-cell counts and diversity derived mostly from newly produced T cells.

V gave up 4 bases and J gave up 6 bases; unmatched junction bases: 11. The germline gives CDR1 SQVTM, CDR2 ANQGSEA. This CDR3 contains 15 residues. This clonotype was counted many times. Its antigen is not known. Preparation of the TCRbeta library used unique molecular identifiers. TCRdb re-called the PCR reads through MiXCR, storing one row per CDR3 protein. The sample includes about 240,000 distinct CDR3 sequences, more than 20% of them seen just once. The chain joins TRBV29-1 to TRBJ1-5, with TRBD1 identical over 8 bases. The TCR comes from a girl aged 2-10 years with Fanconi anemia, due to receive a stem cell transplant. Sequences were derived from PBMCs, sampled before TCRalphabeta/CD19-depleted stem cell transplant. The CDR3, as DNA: TGCAGCGTTGGCGGAGGACAGGGAGACGGTCAGCCCCAGCATTTT. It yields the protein CSVGGGQGDGQPQHF. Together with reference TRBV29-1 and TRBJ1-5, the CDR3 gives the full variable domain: SAVISQKPSRDICQRGTSLTIQCQVDSQVTMMFWYRQQPGQSLTLIATANQGSEATYESGFVIDKFPISRPNLTFSTLTVSNMSPEDSSIYLCSVGGGQGDGQPQHFGDGTRLSIL.